This passage covers 19 T cell receptor beta chains from one sample sequenced in a study of blood T cells in healthy people across ages. A second 7 to 11 cycle PCR used barcoded and J-beta primers. MiXCR, run by TCRdb on the 5' RACE reads, gives a single entry per CDR3 protein. Here the sample spans more than 650,000 distinct CDR3 sequences, 22% being singletons. Material: blood. The receptors derive from a man aged 65-85 years in good health.

The chain carries TRBV12-5 and TRBJ2-7, with D perhaps assigned TRBD1 or TRBD2 (5 bases each). The V and J ends lost 11 bases and 2 bases respectively, with 13 bases between them. This CDR3 is 12 amino acids long. CDR1 is LGHNT and CDR2 is FRNRAP in the germline V gene. CDR3 residues: CACRDGAYEQYV. The CDR3 region has the DNA TGTGCTTGTCGGGACGGCGCCTACGAGCAGTACGTC.

This clonotype was recorded a few times. A junction boundary mismatches the germline segment, possibly from a read error. The CDR3 spells CASRTTGEGYGYIF. In DNA form, the CDR3 reads TGTGCCAGCAGAACCACAGGGGAAGGCTATGGCTACATCTTC. The chain recombines TRBV6-6 with TRBJ1-2, with 7 bases identical to TRBD1. CDR1 and CDR2 (germline): MNHNY, SVGAGI (reference sequence). The CDR3 totals 14 residues.

This clonotype was recorded many times. The chain is built from TRBV4-1 and TRBJ2-5; weak D call: TRBD1 (5 bases). The CDR3 runs 14 residues. Per germline, CDR1 MGHRA and CDR2 YSYEKL. Trimming took off 0 bases at V and 10 bases at J, with 15 bases between the two ends. The chain's CDR3 is CASSQEVGQNVQYF. CDR3 sequence (DNA): TGCGCCAGCAGCCAAGAAGTGGGGCAGAACGTCCAGTACTTC.

This clonotype was detected ten times or more. V usage is TRBV5-6 and J usage is TRBJ1-2, with D possibly being TRBD1 (6 bases). Germline CDR1 SGHDT, CDR2 YYEEEE. V lost 4 bases to trimming and J lost 2 bases, with 12 bases between them. The CDR3 has 14 amino acids. The CDR3 protein is CASSTGQLNYGYTF. CDR3 sequence (DNA): TGTGCCAGCAGCACCGGACAGTTAAACTATGGCTACACCTTC.

This rearrangement joins TRBV27 to TRBJ1-1, with unresolved D. The CDR3 length is 13 residues. Trimming stripped 2 bases from V and 7 bases from J, with 11 bases between. CDR1 and CDR2 (germline): MNHEY, SMNVEV (reference sequence). The CDR3 spells CASSLNTKGEAFF. The CDR3 DNA sequence: TGTGCCAGCAGTTTAAACACAAAGGGTGAAGCTTTCTTT.

This clonotype has just a few counts. The chain has TRBV25-1 and TRBJ2-1; 9 bases align to TRBD1. This CDR3 contains 16 residues. The V gene's germline CDR1 is MGHDK and CDR2 SYGVNS. Trimming cost V 4 bases and J 3 bases; bases outside gene matches: 7. The chain's CDR3 is CASSAYRDRDYNEQFF. As DNA, the CDR3 is TGTGCCAGCAGTGCTTACCGGGACAGGGACTACAATGAGCAGTTCTTC.

The V and J genes are TRBV10-3 and TRBJ2-1; 10 bases agree with TRBD2. The CDR3 has 16 amino acids. CDR1 and CDR2 (germline): ENHRY, SYGVKD. J gave up 2 bases and V 4 bases, and 5 bases lay outside the gene matches. CDR3 sequence (DNA): TGTGCCATCAGTGTAGGGACTAGCGCTACCTACAATGAGCAGTTCTTC. The encoded protein is CAISVGTSATYNEQFF.

This clonotype was observed a few times. This likely traces to a read error, being one base from a far larger clone. The chain couples TRBV7-8 to TRBJ2-5, with D uncertain. The germline V gene encodes CDR1 SGHVS and CDR2 FQNEAQ. The CDR3 has 13 amino acids. The CDR3 region is CASSLRLQETQCF. The CDR3 DNA sequence: TGTGCCAGCAGCTTAAGGCTGCAAGAGACCCAGTGCTTC.

This clonotype has at least ten counts. The genes are TRBV29-1 and TRBJ2-1; maybe TRBD2 (6 bases). Deletions cut 6 bases from V and 6 bases from J, with 15 bases between. The CDR3 length is 13 residues. Germline CDR1 is SQVTM and CDR2 is ANQGSEA. The CDR3 loop is CSVDLYSGNEQFF. For the CDR3, the DNA is TGCAGCGTCGACCTGTATAGCGGCAATGAGCAGTTCTTC.

The gene calls are TRBV28 and TRBJ2-5; a weak D match, TRBD2 (6 bases). With 3 bases removed from V and 5 bases from J, the gap between germline ends came to 16 bases. CDR3 length equals 15 residues. CDR1 MDHEN and CDR2 SYDVKM come from the germline V gene. The CDR3 protein is CASSFSKRAGETQYF. As DNA, the CDR3 is TGTGCCAGCAGTTTCTCAAAGCGGGCCGGGGAGACCCAGTACTTC. The full variable domain, completed using reference TRBV28 and TRBJ2-5, is DVKVTQSSRYLVKRTGEKVFLECVQDMDHENMFWYRQDPGLGLRLIYFSYDVKMKEKGDIPEGYSVSREKKERFSLILESASTNQTSMYLCASSFSKRAGETQYFGPGTRLLVL.

The rearrangement uses TRBV20-1 and TRBJ2-4; the D is unclear. CDR1 is DFQATT and CDR2 is SNEGSKA in the germline V gene (reference sequence). The CDR3 totals 10 residues. V gave up 6 bases and J gave up 7 bases, with 7 bases separating them. The CDR3 DNA reads TGCAGTGCAACCTATAACATTCAGTACTTC. Translated: CSATYNIQYF.

The chain uses TRBV7-6 and TRBJ2-6; TRBD2 matches 10 bases. V lost 2 bases, J lost 0 bases, and 7 bases stayed unmatched. Germline V gives CDR1 SGHVS, CDR2 FNYEAQ. The CDR3 covers 19 residues. The CDR3 sequence: CASSLNVAGGLSGANVLTF. CDR3 nucleotide sequence: TGTGCCAGCAGCTTAAACGTAGCGGGGGGCCTCTCTGGGGCCAACGTCCTGACTTTC.

The sample holds many counts of this clonotype. J is TRBJ1-4 and V is TRBV3-1; D ambiguous. Germline assignment: CDR1 LGHDT and CDR2 YNNKEL (reference sequence). The CDR3 totals 17 residues. The germline V and J ends were trimmed by 4 bases and 5 bases, with 20 bases remaining between them. The CDR3 loop is CASSRLVQDRENEKLFF. CDR3 DNA sequence: TGTGCCAGCAGCCGGTTAGTTCAGGACCGCGAGAATGAAAAACTGTTTTTT.

V usage is TRBV7-9 and J usage is TRBJ2-1, with 10 positions matching TRBD2. Germline values: CDR1 SEHNR, CDR2 FQNEAQ (reference sequence). V trimming: 3 bases; J trimming: 8 bases; junction bases outside the gene matches: 13. The CDR3 is 17 amino acids. CDR3 DNA sequence: TGTGCCAGCAGCTTCTTAAGCGGGAGGGCCTCTGTCTATGAGCAGTTCTTC. It yields the protein CASSFLSGRASVYEQFF.

The chain joins TRBV27 to TRBJ2-5; D perhaps matches TRBD1 (6 bases). The CDR3 loop spans 16 amino acids. Trimming took off 4 bases at V and 5 bases at J, with 20 bases between the two ends. CDR1 MNHEY and CDR2 SMNVEV come from the germline V gene (reference sequence). CDR3 nucleotide sequence: TGTGCCAGCAGTTCCCTCAGATGGGAGAGGGGGGAGACCCAGTACTTC. As protein: CASSSLRWERGETQYF.

This clonotype has only a few counts. The chain recombines TRBV6-4 with TRBJ1-2; D may be TRBD1 (5 bases). Germline loops: CDR1 MRHNA, CDR2 SNTAGT. V dropped 5 bases and J dropped 7 bases, with 14 bases sitting between them. The CDR3 extends over 13 amino acids. The CDR3 sequence is CASSPGGGFGYTF. The CDR3 DNA reads TGTGCCAGCAGTCCTGGTGGGGGGTTTGGCTACACCTTC.

The table lists this clonotype with a few counts. The chain carries TRBV5-4 and TRBJ1-4, with a tentative D call TRBD1 (5 bases). Trimming removed 4 bases at V and 0 bases at J, with 10 bases between. CDR3 length equals 15 residues. The V gene's germline CDR1 is SGHNT and CDR2 YYREEE (reference sequence). In DNA form, the CDR3 reads TGTGCCAGCAGCCCCGGGGCCTCAACTAATGAAAAACTGTTTTTT. This translates into CASSPGASTNEKLFF.

On this clonotype: The junction does not match germline at one end; this may be a read error. This sequence joins TRBV12-3 or TRBV12-4 and TRBJ2-3; 9 bases match TRBD2. This CDR3 region has 18 residues. The CDR3 reads CASSFRAGGQDSTDAQYF. For the CDR3, the DNA is TGTGCCAGCAGTTTTAGGGCGGGGGGGCAGGATAGCACAGATGCGCAGTATTTT.

Only a few counts were recorded for this clonotype. The J gene is TRBJ2-1, the V gene TRBV20-1, with D hard to call. The CDR3 covers 14 residues. From germline, CDR1 is DFQATT and CDR2 SNEGSKA (reference sequence). The V end lost 3 bases, the J end lost 0 bases, and 9 bases lay between the germline ends. CDR3 DNA: TGCAGTGCTAGCTTCAGAGGCTCCTACAATGAGCAGTTCTTC. Amino acid sequence: CSASFRGSYNEQFF.